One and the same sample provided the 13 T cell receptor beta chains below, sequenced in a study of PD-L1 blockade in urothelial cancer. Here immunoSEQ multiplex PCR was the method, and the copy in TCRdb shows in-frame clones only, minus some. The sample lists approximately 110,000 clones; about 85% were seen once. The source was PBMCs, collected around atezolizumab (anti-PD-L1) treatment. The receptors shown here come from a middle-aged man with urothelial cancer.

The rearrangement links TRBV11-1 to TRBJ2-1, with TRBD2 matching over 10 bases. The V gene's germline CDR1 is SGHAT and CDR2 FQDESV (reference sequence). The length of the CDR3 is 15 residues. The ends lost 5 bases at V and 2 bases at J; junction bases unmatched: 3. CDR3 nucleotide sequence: TGTGCCAGCAGCCCCGGGACTAGCGCCTACAATGAGCAGTTCTTC. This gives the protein CASSPGTSAYNEQFF.

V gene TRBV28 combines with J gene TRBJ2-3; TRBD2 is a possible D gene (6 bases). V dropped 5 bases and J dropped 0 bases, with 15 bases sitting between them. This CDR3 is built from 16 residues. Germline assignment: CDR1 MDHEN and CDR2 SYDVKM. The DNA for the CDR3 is TGTGCCAGCAGTCCCTGGGGGGTTGGGAGCACAGATACGCAGTATTTT. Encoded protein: CASSPWGVGSTDTQYF.

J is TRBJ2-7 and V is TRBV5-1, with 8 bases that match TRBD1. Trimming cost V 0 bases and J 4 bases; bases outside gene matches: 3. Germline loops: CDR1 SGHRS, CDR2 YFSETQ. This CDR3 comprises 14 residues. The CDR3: CASSLEDRVYEQYF. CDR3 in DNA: TGCGCCAGCAGCTTGGAGGACAGGGTTTACGAGCAGTACTTC.

Here the CDR3 reads CASSLSLAGTYNEQFF. CDR3 DNA: TGTGCCAGCAGCTTATCCCTAGCGGGAACCTACAATGAGCAGTTCTTC. The chain is built from TRBV7-9 and TRBJ2-1, with 9 bases identical to TRBD2. The junction had 4 bases not matched to a gene; V was cut back by 2 bases and J by 2 bases. This CDR3 spans 16 amino acids. Per germline, CDR1 SEHNR and CDR2 FQNEAQ (reference sequence).

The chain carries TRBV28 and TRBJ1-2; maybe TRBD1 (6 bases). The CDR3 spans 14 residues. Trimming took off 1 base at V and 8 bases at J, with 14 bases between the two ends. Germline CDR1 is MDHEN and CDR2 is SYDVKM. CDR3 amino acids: CASSLSQGIWGYTF. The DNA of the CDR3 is TGTGCCAGCAGTTTATCGCAGGGGATTTGGGGCTACACCTTC.

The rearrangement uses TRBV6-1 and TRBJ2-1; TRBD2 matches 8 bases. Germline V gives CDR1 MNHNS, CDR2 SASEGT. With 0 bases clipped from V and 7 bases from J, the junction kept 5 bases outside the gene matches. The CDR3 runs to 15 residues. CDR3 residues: CASSEAVLAGNEQFF. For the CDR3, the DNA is TGTGCCAGCAGTGAAGCGGTTCTAGCGGGTAATGAGCAGTTCTTC.

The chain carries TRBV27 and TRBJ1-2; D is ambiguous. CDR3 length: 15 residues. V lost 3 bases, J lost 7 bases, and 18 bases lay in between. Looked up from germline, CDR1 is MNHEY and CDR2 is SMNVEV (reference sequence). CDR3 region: CASSFTAAFSGGYTF. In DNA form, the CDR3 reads TGTGCCAGCAGTTTTACGGCCGCCTTTTCAGGTGGCTACACCTTC.

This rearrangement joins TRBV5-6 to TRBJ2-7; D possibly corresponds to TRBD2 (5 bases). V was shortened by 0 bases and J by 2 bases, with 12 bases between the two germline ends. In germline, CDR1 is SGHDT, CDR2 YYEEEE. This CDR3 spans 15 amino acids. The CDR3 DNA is TGTGCCAGCAGCTTGGGAGGGATCCTCACCTACGAGCAGTACTTC. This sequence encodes CASSLGGILTYEQYF. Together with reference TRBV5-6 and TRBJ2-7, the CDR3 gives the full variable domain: DAGVTQSPTHLIKTRGQQVTLRCSPKSGHDTVSWYQQALGQGPQFIFQYYEEEERQRGNFPDRFSGHQFPNYSSELNVNALLLGDSALYLCASSLGGILTYEQYFGPGTRLTVT.

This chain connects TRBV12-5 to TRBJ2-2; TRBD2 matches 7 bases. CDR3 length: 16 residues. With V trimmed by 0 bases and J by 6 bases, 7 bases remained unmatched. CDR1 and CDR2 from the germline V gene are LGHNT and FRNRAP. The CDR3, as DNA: TGTGCTAGTGGTTTGGTACTTGCGGGAGAGTCCGGGGAGCTGTTTTTT. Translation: CASGLVLAGESGELFF.

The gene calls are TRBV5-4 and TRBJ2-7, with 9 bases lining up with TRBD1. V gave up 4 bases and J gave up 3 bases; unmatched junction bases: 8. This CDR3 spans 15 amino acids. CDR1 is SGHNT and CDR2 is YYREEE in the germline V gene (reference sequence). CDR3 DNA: TGTGCCAGCAGCCAGGGGACAGGGAGACTCTACGAGCAGTACTTC. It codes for CASSQGTGRLYEQYF.

The CDR3 is CASKLAGGRSVYEQYF. CDR3 coding DNA: TGCGCCAGCAAACTAGCGGGAGGGCGGAGCGTCTACGAGCAGTACTTC. The chain is built from TRBV5-1 and TRBJ2-7, with 13 positions matching TRBD2. Losses at the gene ends were 6 bases for V and 3 bases for J; bases not matched to a gene: 9. The CDR3 runs to 16 residues. CDR1 SGHRS and CDR2 YFSETQ come from the germline V gene.

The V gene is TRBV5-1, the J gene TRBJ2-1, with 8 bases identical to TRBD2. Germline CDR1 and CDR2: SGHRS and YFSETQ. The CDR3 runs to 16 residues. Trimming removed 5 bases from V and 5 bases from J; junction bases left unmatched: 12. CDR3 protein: CASSPGVAGLDNEQFF. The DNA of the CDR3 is TGCGCCAGCAGTCCCGGAGTCGCGGGACTAGACAATGAGCAGTTCTTC.

The CDR3, as DNA: TGCGCCAGCAGCCAACAGGAGGGTTCACCCCTCCACTTT. Translation gives CASSQQEGSPLHF. The V and J genes are TRBV4-1 and TRBJ1-6; D is unresolved. The V and J ends lost 2 bases and 9 bases respectively, with 8 bases between them. The CDR3 is made up of 13 amino acids. In germline, CDR1 is MGHRA, CDR2 YSYEKL.